This T cell receptor beta chain was profiled in a study of cytomegalovirus exposure and HLA in healthy donors. This CDR3 contains 11 residues. Germline V gene sequence: CDR1 LNHDA, CDR2 SQIVND (reference sequence). V was trimmed by 7 bases and J by 4 bases, leaving 7 bases between them. This clone was observed a handful of times. The antigen is undetermined. The study, taken as a whole, reports: Later on, an analysis tied approximately 17,000 TCR beta sequences to HLA alleles at 0.05 false discovery rate. Cytomegalovirus association was assigned to some 160 TCR beta chains. It was taken for granted in presence/absence analyses that sequencing depth across donors was roughly uniform. Association of a missense DCLRE1C variant with TCR beta V- and J-gene trimming was reported in a later analysis.

Researchers ran the PCR with 60 Vbeta and 13 Jbeta primers. TCRdb's table, derived via immunoSEQ multiplex PCR, lists solely in-frame clones and lacks some. The sample lists around 140,000 clones; approximately 57% were seen once. J is TRBJ1-1 and V is TRBV19; D not certain. The clonotype was recovered from a male donor in good health and CMV-seronegative. What was sequenced was PBMCs. CDR3 nucleotide sequence: TGTGCCAGTATGCGGGTCACTGAAGCTTTCTTT. Translating it yields CASMRVTEAFF.